The clone carrying this T cell receptor beta chain has only a few counts. Its antigen remains unknown. This entry belongs to a study of T cell responses to AZD1222 COVID-19 vaccine. Trimming removed 5 bases from V and 2 bases from J, with 16 bases in between. There are 16 residues in the CDR3. Germline assignment: CDR1 SGHTA and CDR2 FQGNSA. Whole-study findings and limits: Spike as a whole was targeted by vaccine-associated CD4 TCRs, dominant at 160-218 and 743-854. Baseline testing showed seropositivity in only a handful of AZD1222 recipients.

Data came from immunoSEQ multiplex PCR; TCRdb stores just in-frame clones and leaves some out. The data hold roughly 72,000 clones, with approximately 88% observed a single time. Sequenced here: peripheral blood, sampled 28 days after the second dose of the MenACWY control vaccine. This chain links TRBV7-2 with TRBJ1-5; the D gene is possibly TRBD1 (5 bases). The origin of this receptor is an adult who received the MenACWY meningococcal vaccine as a control. The CDR3 sequence: CASSPQGGRRNQPQHF. CDR3 in DNA: TGTGCCAGCAGCCCGCAGGGCGGTAGGCGCAATCAGCCCCAGCATTTT.